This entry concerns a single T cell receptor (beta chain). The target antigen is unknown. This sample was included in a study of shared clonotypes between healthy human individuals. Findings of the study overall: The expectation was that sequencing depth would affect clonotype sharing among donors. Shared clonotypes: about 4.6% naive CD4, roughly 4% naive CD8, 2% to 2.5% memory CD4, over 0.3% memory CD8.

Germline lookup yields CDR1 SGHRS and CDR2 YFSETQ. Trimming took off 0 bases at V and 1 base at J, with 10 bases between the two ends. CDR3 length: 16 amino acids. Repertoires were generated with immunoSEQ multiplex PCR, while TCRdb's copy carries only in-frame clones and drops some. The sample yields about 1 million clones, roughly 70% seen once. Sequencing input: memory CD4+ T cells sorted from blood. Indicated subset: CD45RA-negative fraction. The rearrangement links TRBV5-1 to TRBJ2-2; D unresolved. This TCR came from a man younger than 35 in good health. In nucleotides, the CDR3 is TGCGCCAGCAGCTTGGATGGGCTCCGGAACACCGGGGAGCTGTTTTTT. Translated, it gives CASSLDGLRNTGELFF.